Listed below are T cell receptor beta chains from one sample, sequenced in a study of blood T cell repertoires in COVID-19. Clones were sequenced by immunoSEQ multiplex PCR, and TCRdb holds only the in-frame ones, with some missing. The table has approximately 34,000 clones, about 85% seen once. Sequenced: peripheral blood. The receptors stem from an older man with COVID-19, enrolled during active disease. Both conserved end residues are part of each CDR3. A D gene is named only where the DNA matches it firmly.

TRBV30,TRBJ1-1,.,TGTGCCTGGATGAGAGTTGAAGCTTTCTTT,CAWMRVEAFF
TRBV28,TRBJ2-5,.,TGTGCCAGCAGTTTAGGTCCAGGGGACCAGACCCAGTACTTC,CASSLGPGDQTQYF
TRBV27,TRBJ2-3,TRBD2,TGTGCCAGCATAGCGGGGGGCACAGATACGCAGTATTTT,CASIAGGTDTQYF
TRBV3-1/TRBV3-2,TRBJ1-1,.,TGTGCCAGCAGCCAAGAACAGGGTAAGAACACTGAAGCTTTCTTT,CASSQEQGKNTEAFF
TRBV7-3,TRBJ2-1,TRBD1,TGTGCCAGCAGCTCGACAGGGGGTAATGAGCAGTTCTTC,CASSSTGGNEQFF
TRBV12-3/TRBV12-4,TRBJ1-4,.,TGTGCCAGCAGTTTTAGTGTTGGAAAACTGTTTTTT,CASSFSVGKLFF
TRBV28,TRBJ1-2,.,TGTGCCAGCAGACCCGGTGGCTATGGCTACACCTTC,CASRPGGYGYTF
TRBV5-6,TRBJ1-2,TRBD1,TGTGCCAGCAGCTTGGGGCCACCGGGACAGGGTTTTGGCTACACCTTC,CASSLGPPGQGFGYTF
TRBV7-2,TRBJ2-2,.,TGTGCCAGCAGCCCGGGACTCCTCACGAACACCGGGGAGCTGTTTTTT,CASSPGLLTNTGELFF
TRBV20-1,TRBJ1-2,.,TGCAGTGCTATCGGGGTGGAGGGCTACACCTTC,CSAIGVEGYTF
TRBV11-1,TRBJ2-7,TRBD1,TGTGCCAGCAGCCAAGGCCTGGACAGGAGATACGAGCAGTACTTC,CASSQGLDRRYEQYF
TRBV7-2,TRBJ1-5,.,TGTGCCAGCAGCTTCGGGTTTTCTCAGCCCCAGCATTTT,CASSFGFSQPQHF
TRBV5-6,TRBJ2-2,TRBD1,TGTGCCAGCAGCCGACAGGGGGGGAACACCGGGGAGCTGTTTTTT,CASSRQGGNTGELFF
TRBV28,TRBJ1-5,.,TGTGCCAGCAGCCTGAAGGGACATACTAGCAATCAGCCCCAGCATTTT,CASSLKGHTSNQPQHF
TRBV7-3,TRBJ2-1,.,TGTGCCAGCAGCTTGGAGGGAGAGTCCTACAATGAGCAGTTCTTC,CASSLEGESYNEQFF
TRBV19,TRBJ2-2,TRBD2,TGTGCCAGTAGAAGAGGACTAGGAAACACCGGGGAGCTGTTTTTT,CASRRGLGNTGELFF